Sequencing of this T cell receptor beta chain was carried out in a study of blood T cell repertoires in COVID-19. The wider study: Whether acute or convalescent, the COVID-19 samples came from the United States, Italy and Spain. From T cells, B-cell-depleted T cells, or PBMCs came the material, which was cDNA or gDNA.

This clone was found a few times. Authors' methods: From reference gene primer amplification, estimates of nucleated cell counts were derived. Sequenced by immunoSEQ multiplex PCR; TCRdb stores in-frame clones only, minus some. D and trimming come from the DNA, and the V and J calls and clone size come from that table. This table has about 140,000 clones, under 85% appearing once. The CDR3 runs 11 residues. Germline V gene sequence: CDR1 MNHNS, CDR2 SASEGT. Trimming left V 2 bases short and J 14 bases short, with 12 bases between. Input material: peripheral blood. This TCR was sampled from a human donor in a cohort sampled during active COVID-19. The chain carries TRBV6-1 and TRBJ1-2; D gene ambiguous. CDR3 in amino acids: CASSELRTGTF. In DNA, the CDR3 is TGTGCCAGCAGTGAATTGCGGACGGGGACCTTC.